Reported below is one T cell receptor beta chain. The germline V gene encodes CDR1 SGHDT and CDR2 YYEEEE. V gave up 4 bases and J gave up 6 bases, with 16 bases separating them. CDR3 length: 14 amino acids. Treatment here: randomized to nivolumab then ipilimumab (arm A) or the reverse (arm B). DNA-damaging chemotherapy had not been given to any patient beforehand. Sorted cells were live CD3+CD8+, lacking CD19 and CD56, from PBMCs. This sample was included in a study of sequential checkpoint blockade in melanoma. Across the whole study: After both sequences, patients received maintenance nivolumab.

Libraries were prepared by immunoSEQ multiplex PCR; TCRdb keeps only in-frame clonotypes and omits some of them. This sample has 20,000 or so clones; just under 75% occur once, and the top ten carry around 20%. The rearrangement joins TRBV5-6 to TRBJ1-1; D unresolved. This clonotype was sampled from a human donor with melanoma. This sample comprised CD8+ T cells sorted from blood (inferred from file names), obtained from a patient given nivolumab and ipilimumab in sequence. The CDR3 protein is CASSHGGVAAEAFF. CDR3 in DNA: TGTGCCAGCAGCCACGGCGGGGTCGCGGCTGAAGCTTTCTTT.